This TCR beta chain was recovered during a study of cytomegalovirus exposure and HLA in healthy donors. CDR3 length equals 15 residues. Germline-derived CDR1 and CDR2 are SGHRS and YFSETQ. V was pared by 0 bases and J by 4 bases, with 12 bases between. This clone is a singleton in its sample. What it binds is unknown. Study-wide points: A highly shared variant cluster was judged a likely technical artifact. Analysis was carried out at a later point, and it linked a missense DCLRE1C variant to TCR beta V- and J-gene trimming. Presence/absence analyses rested on an assumption that sequencing depth was roughly uniform across donors.

PCR was performed using 60 Vbeta and 13 Jbeta primers. The method was immunoSEQ multiplex PCR; TCRdb's version includes in-frame clones alone and lacks a portion of them. Of more than 150,000 clones listed, approximately 85% are singletons. The receptor was isolated from a young woman in good health and CMV-seronegative. The chain carries TRBV5-1 and TRBJ2-3, with a weak D call TRBD2 (6 bases). The specimen sequenced was PBMCs. The CDR3, as DNA: TGCGCCAGCAGCTTGGCTGGCGGGGACGCAGATACGCAGTATTTT. Translated: CASSLAGGDADTQYF.